The 19 T cell receptor beta chains below all came from one sample that was sequenced in a study of OX40 agonist ivuxolimab in advanced cancers. The data were produced by immunoSEQ multiplex PCR, yet TCRdb's version contains in-frame clones alone and is incomplete. The sample has about 88,000 clones; roughly 89% are singletons. The sample here was CD4+ or CD8+ T cells sorted from blood, taken in a trial of the OX40 agonist ivuxolimab. These receptors originate from an adult with an advanced solid tumor such as melanoma, head and neck, liver or kidney cancer.

The chain carries TRBV5-5 and TRBJ2-7; 9 positions match TRBD1. Losses at the gene ends were 0 bases for V and 2 bases for J; bases not matched to a gene: 12. Per germline, CDR1 SGHKS and CDR2 YYEKEE (reference sequence). The CDR3 contains 18 residues. The CDR3 DNA is TGTGCCAGCAGCTTGGCGGACAGGGGAGTAGCGAGCCCCTACGAGCAGTACTTC. Residues: CASSLADRGVASPYEQYF.

The V call is TRBV7-6, the J call TRBJ1-1; TRBD1 agrees at 11 bases. Germline V gene data show CDR1 as SGHVS and CDR2 as FNYEAQ. V lost 5 bases, J lost 7 bases, and 6 bases stayed unmatched. The CDR3 is 14 residues long. The CDR3 here is CASSDGQGAGEAFF. As DNA, the CDR3 is TGTGCCAGCAGCGACGGACAGGGGGCCGGTGAAGCTTTCTTT.

A remark on this clone: At one end the junction does not follow the germline gene, possibly because of a read error. The gene calls are TRBV11-3 and TRBJ1-2, with TRBD1 as a possible D gene (6 bases). This CDR3 has 13 residues. The V gene's germline CDR1 is SGHNT and CDR2 YENEEA. DNA of the CDR3: TGTGCCAGCAGCCAAGCCCACAGGGCCGCCTTCCAATTC. This gives the protein CASSQAHRAAFQF. The variable domain in full, with the rest retrieved from reference TRBV11-3 and TRBJ1-2, is EAGVVQSPRYKIIEKKQPVAFWCNPISGHNTLYWYLQNLGQGPELLIRYENEEAVDDSQLPKDRFSAERLKGVDSTLKIQPAELGDSAVYLCASSQAHRAAFQFGSGTRLTVV.

This chain links TRBV5-1 with TRBJ1-2; D unclear. V gave up 6 bases and J gave up 8 bases, with 17 bases separating them. Germline V gene data show CDR1 as SGHRS and CDR2 as YFSETQ. CDR3 length: 13 amino acids. CDR3 sequence (DNA): TGCGCCAGCACCCCATATGAGGGTTTAGGCTACACCTTC. Its translation is CASTPYEGLGYTF. The whole variable domain, filled in from reference TRBV5-1 and TRBJ1-2, reads KAGVTQTPRYLIKTRGQQVTLSCSPISGHRSVSWYQQTPGQGLQFLFEYFSETQRNKGNFPGRFSGRQFSNSRSEMNVSTLELGDSALYLCASTPYEGLGYTFGSGTRLTVV.

The chain employs TRBV21-1 and TRBJ1-6. TRBV21-1 is listed as a pseudogene. The CDR3 has 19 amino acids. CDR3 coding DNA: TGTGCCAGCAGCAAAGGAATTGGGAGGGGGTTCACCTATAATTCACCCCTCCACTTT. It translates to CASSKGIGRGFTYNSPLHF.

The gene calls are TRBV9 and TRBJ1-5, with TRBD1 as a possible D gene (5 bases). Trimming removed 0 bases at V and 4 bases at J, with 11 bases between. CDR1 is SGDLS and CDR2 is YYNGEE in the germline V gene. The CDR3 consists of 15 residues. CDR3 in amino acids: CASSVDGTPNQPQHF. DNA of the CDR3: TGTGCCAGCAGCGTAGATGGGACCCCAAATCAGCCCCAGCATTTT.

V is TRBV5-6 and J is TRBJ1-6, with TRBD1 as a possible D gene (6 bases). V was pared by 2 bases and J by 7 bases, with 19 bases between. CDR1 SGHDT and CDR2 YYEEEE come from the germline V gene. This CDR3 spans 17 amino acids. The CDR3 loop reads CASSLALDSRGNSPLHF. CDR3 DNA sequence: TGTGCCAGCAGCTTAGCCCTGGACAGTAGGGGGAATTCACCCCTCCACTTT.

The rearrangement uses TRBV19 and TRBJ2-1; TRBD2 matches 8 bases. Losses at the gene ends were 2 bases for V and 7 bases for J; bases not matched to a gene: 7. The CDR3 has 15 amino acids. The germline V gene encodes CDR1 LNHDA and CDR2 SQIVND (reference sequence). CDR3 residues: CASSISSGRVNEQFF. In DNA, the CDR3 is TGTGCCAGTAGTATATCCAGCGGGAGAGTAAATGAGCAGTTCTTC.

The chain combines TRBV19 with TRBJ1-4; 7 bases are a match to TRBD1. V lost 5 bases and J lost 4; bases outside the gene matches: 10. The CDR3 contains 16 residues. Germline V gene lookup returns CDR1 LNHDA and CDR2 SQIVND (reference sequence). In nucleotides, the CDR3 is TGTGCCAGTAGTCCCCGAACCGGGACAGATAATGAAAAACTGTTTTTT. Residues: CASSPRTGTDNEKLFF.

V and J are TRBV30 and TRBJ1-3; D is possibly TRBD1 (5 bases). Germline V gene data show CDR1 as GTSNPN and CDR2 as SVGIG (reference sequence). The CDR3 runs to 11 residues. V lost 5 bases, J lost 4 bases, and 6 bases lay in between. The CDR3 is CAWGTGNTIYF. The DNA of the CDR3 is TGTGCCTGGGGGACCGGAAACACCATATATTTT.

The chain recombines TRBV5-4 with TRBJ2-2, with D hard to call. The V gene's germline CDR1 is SGHNT and CDR2 YYREEE (reference sequence). V lost 1 base and J lost 6, with 7 bases in between. The CDR3 sequence is 13 residues long. The CDR3 DNA sequence: TGTGCCAGCAGCTTGATTCAACCCGGGGAGCTGTTTTTT. Translation: CASSLIQPGELFF.

The CDR3 here is CASRILRQGPTEAFF. The CDR3 DNA reads TGCGCCAGCAGAATCCTCCGACAGGGCCCCACTGAAGCTTTCTTT. The chain links TRBV5-1 to TRBJ1-1, with 7 bases lining up with TRBD1. Germline loops: CDR1 SGHRS, CDR2 YFSETQ. The CDR3 loop spans 15 amino acids. V shed 5 bases and J 4 bases; nucleotides not matched to a gene: 11. Combining the CDR3 with reference TRBV5-1 and TRBJ1-1 gives the whole variable domain KAGVTQTPRYLIKTRGQQVTLSCSPISGHRSVSWYQQTPGQGLQFLFEYFSETQRNKGNFPGRFSGRQFSNSRSEMNVSTLELGDSALYLCASRILRQGPTEAFFGQGTRLTVV.

The chain uses TRBV14 and TRBJ2-2, with 7 bases aligning to TRBD1. This CDR3 is built from 16 residues. CDR1 SGHDN and CDR2 FVKESK come from the germline V gene. The V and J ends lost 0 bases and 6 bases, in that order; junction bases with no gene match: 7. The CDR3 DNA is TGTGCCAGCAGCCAAGATAGGAAGACAGGGCCCGGGGAGCTGTTTTTT. Its protein is CASSQDRKTGPGELFF.

The chain carries TRBV5-4 and TRBJ2-3; TRBD1 matches at 9 bases. The CDR3 is made up of 15 amino acids. Germline V gene lookup returns CDR1 SGHNT and CDR2 YYREEE (reference sequence). V gave up 4 bases and J gave up 1 base; unmatched junction bases: 4. The CDR3 region has the DNA TGTGCCAGCAGCAAACAGGGGGCCGGCACAGATACGCAGTATTTT. Translating it yields CASSKQGAGTDTQYF.

This clone turned up a few times. The chain joins TRBV7-6 to TRBJ2-5; 11 positions agree with TRBD2. The trim removed 1 base at V and 10 bases at J, leaving 5 bases unmatched. This CDR3 has 14 residues. CDR1 SGHVS and CDR2 FNYEAQ come from the germline V gene. The CDR3 here is CASSLELAGAGQYF. Written as DNA, the CDR3 is TGTGCCAGCAGCTTAGAACTAGCGGGAGCGGGCCAGTACTTC.

The chain employs TRBV6-1 and TRBJ1-3, with 10 bases that match TRBD1. J was trimmed by 4 bases and V by 6 bases; bases with no gene match: 3. Germline CDR1 and CDR2: MNHNS and SASEGT. CDR3 length equals 14 residues. CDR3 bases: TGTGCCAGCAGCAGGACAGGGGGAGGAAACACCATATATTTT. Translated: CASSRTGGGNTIYF.

The genes are TRBV19 and TRBJ2-5, with 7 bases aligning to TRBD2. Germline V gene sequence: CDR1 LNHDA, CDR2 SQIVND (reference sequence). This CDR3 is 16 amino acids long. Losses at the gene ends were 3 bases for V and 3 bases for J; bases not matched to a gene: 10. CDR3 sequence reads: CASSIFVASGKETQYF. Written as DNA, the CDR3 is TGTGCCAGTAGTATTTTCGTTGCTAGCGGCAAAGAGACCCAGTACTTC.

This clone showed up just a few times. The chain employs TRBV14 and TRBJ2-4; TRBD2 agrees at 7 bases. The CDR3 totals 12 residues. CDR1 is SGHDN and CDR2 is FVKESK in the germline V gene. The ends lost 4 bases at V and 6 bases at J; junction bases unmatched: 0. CDR3 sequence (DNA): TGTGCCAGCAGCCCGGGAGGAAACATTCAGTACTTC. Protein product: CASSPGGNIQYF.

The chain has TRBV6-6 and TRBJ2-2, with D hard to call. The V gene lost 8 bases and the J gene lost 1 base, with 5 bases spanning the gap. The V gene's germline CDR1 is MNHNY and CDR2 SVGAGI (reference sequence). The CDR3 length is 12 residues. In DNA form, the CDR3 reads TGTGCCAGCGACTTGAACACCGGGGAGCTGTTTTTT. Protein: CASDLNTGELFF.